A selection of T cell receptor beta chains follows, all from one sample in a study of T-cell reconstitution after alpha-beta-depleted transplantation in children. TCRdb reprocessed the PCR reads via MiXCR and lists one record per CDR3 protein. The repertoire holds about 410,000 distinct CDR3 sequences, around 21% seen once, with less than 4.5% in the top ten. The input for sequencing was PBMCs from the stem cell graft donor, taken from the stem cell graft. The source is a human donor who donated a stem cell graft to a child with acute myeloid leukemia. CDR3s include the opening cysteine and the closing phenylalanine or tryptophan. A D gene is named only where the DNA matches it firmly. Some rows mark clone size as missing; the rest say once, few, many or name a class of expanded clone.

clone_size	d_call	v_call	j_call	cdr3_aa	cdr3_nt
.	.	TRBV6-2/TRBV6-3	TRBJ2-7	CASIPRGYRSYEQYF	TGTGCCAGCATCCCCCGGGGCTATCGCTCCTACGAGCAGTACTTC
many	.	TRBV7-6	TRBJ1-3	CASSPAPISGNTIYF	TGTGCCAGCAGCCCTGCTCCTATCTCTGGAAACACCATATATTTT
many	.	TRBV12-3/TRBV12-4	TRBJ2-7	CASSQDQSNEQYF	TGTGCCAGCAGTCAGGACCAAAGCAACGAGCAGTACTTC
many	TRBD1	TRBV20-1	TRBJ1-5	CSAAGQGNQPQHF	TGCAGTGCTGCAGGACAGGGGAATCAGCCCCAGCATTTT
.	.	TRBV9	TRBJ2-7	CASSVRGDIHEQYF	TGTGCCAGCAGTGTTAGGGGGGACATCCACGAGCAGTACTTC
.	.	TRBV12-3/TRBV12-4	TRBJ1-1	CASSARGDTEAFF	TGTGCCAGCAGTGCAAGGGGGGACACTGAAGCTTTCTTT
.	TRBD2	TRBV9	TRBJ2-2	CASSPPSGTNTGELFF	TGTGCCAGCAGCCCCCCTAGCGGGACGAACACCGGGGAGCTGTTTTTT
.	TRBD1	TRBV13	TRBJ2-4	CASSTTSGTGYQGAKNIQYF	TGTGCCAGCAGCACCACTTCCGGGACAGGGTACCAGGGGGCCAAAAACATTCAGTACTTC
few	.	TRBV18	TRBJ1-1	CASSSDTHTEAFF	TGTGCCAGCTCCTCGGACACCCACACTGAAGCTTTCTTT
.	TRBD1	TRBV7-8	TRBJ2-7	CASSYRGDSYEQYF	TGTGCCAGCAGCTACAGGGGGGACTCCTACGAGCAGTACTTC
few	.	TRBV4-1	TRBJ2-7	CASSQGTISSYEQYF	TGCGCCAGCAGCCAAGGGACCATTAGCTCCTACGAGCAGTACTTC
few	TRBD2	TRBV20-1	TRBJ2-1	CSARDLLLAGDYNEQFF	TGCAGTGCTAGAGATCTCTTACTAGCGGGTGATTACAATGAGCAGTTCTTC
.	TRBD2	TRBV3-1	TRBJ2-7	CASSQDGIGEGLGGEQYF	TGTGCCAGCAGCCAAGATGGAATAGGGGAGGGCCTTGGCGGCGAGCAGTACTTC
many	.	TRBV10-3	TRBJ1-1	CAISVVEGVMNTEAFF	TGTGCCATCAGTGTTGTCGAGGGGGTAATGAACACTGAAGCTTTCTTT
.	.	TRBV29-1	TRBJ2-7	CSVKWMGEQYF	TGCAGCGTTAAGTGGATGGGTGAGCAGTACTTC
.	TRBD2	TRBV11-2	TRBJ2-1	CASSLDGTINEQFF	TGTGCCAGCAGCTTAGACGGGACTATTAATGAGCAGTTCTTC
.	TRBD2	TRBV20-1	TRBJ2-7	CSARSERGSGRYYEQYF	TGCAGTGCTAGATCAGAACGGGGGAGCGGGAGGTACTACGAGCAGTACTTC
.	TRBD1	TRBV9	TRBJ2-1	CASSAGTGAYNEQFF	TGTGCCAGCAGCGCCGGGACAGGGGCCTACAATGAGCAGTTCTTC
few	.	TRBV7-9	TRBJ2-1	CASSSRPNNEQFF	TGTGCCAGCAGCTCCCGACCTAACAATGAGCAGTTCTTC
few	.	TRBV6-1	TRBJ2-2	CASSEVGTGELFF	TGTGCCAGCAGTGAAGTTGGCACCGGGGAGCTGTTTTTT
.	TRBD2	TRBV5-1	TRBJ2-3	CASSLGWLAGTSTDTQYF	TGCGCCAGCAGCTTGGGTTGGCTAGCGGGTACGAGCACAGATACGCAGTATTTT
.	.	TRBV5-1	TRBJ2-1	CASRGEVAYNEQFF	TGCGCCAGCAGGGGGGAGGTGGCCTACAATGAGCAGTTCTTC
many	.	TRBV10-3	TRBJ2-1	CAISEGDLGEQFF	TGTGCCATCAGTGAAGGGGACCTGGGCGAGCAGTTCTTC
.	TRBD2	TRBV6-7	TRBJ2-1	CASSVAGLAGGPVNEQFF	TGTGCCAGCAGTGTCGCCGGACTAGCGGGAGGGCCGGTCAATGAGCAGTTCTTC
.	.	TRBV20-1	TRBJ2-1	CSAPGPRYNEQFF	TGCAGTGCTCCCGGGCCAAGATACAATGAGCAGTTCTTC
.	TRBD2	TRBV20-1	TRBJ2-2	CSARISGTNTGELFF	TGCAGTGCTAGAATTAGCGGGACGAACACCGGGGAGCTGTTTTTT
few	TRBD2	TRBV12-3/TRBV12-4	TRBJ2-1	CASSPGTSVYEQFF	TGTGCCAGCAGTCCCGGGACTAGCGTCTATGAGCAGTTCTTC
many	.	TRBV12-3/TRBV12-4	TRBJ1-2	CASSLRRVFF	TGTGCCAGCAGTCTTCGACGGGTCTTCTTC
many	TRBD1	TRBV29-1	TRBJ2-1	CSVYPGTGGNEQFF	TGCAGCGTTTACCCCGGGACAGGGGGCAATGAGCAGTTCTTC
many	TRBD2	TRBV29-1	TRBJ2-7	CSVENGTSGRSYEQYF	TGCAGCGTTGAAAACGGAACTAGCGGGCGCTCCTACGAGCAGTACTTC
few	TRBD2	TRBV2	TRBJ2-2	CASSVLAGASGELFF	TGTGCCAGCAGTGTTCTAGCGGGAGCTTCCGGGGAGCTGTTTTTT
many	.	TRBV12-3/TRBV12-4	TRBJ2-1	CASSLLGAYNEQFF	TGTGCCAGCAGTTTGCTCGGCGCCTACAATGAGCAGTTCTTC
few	.	TRBV4-1	TRBJ1-4	CASSQVGDEEKLFF	TGCGCCAGCAGCCAAGTAGGGGACGAGGAAAAACTGTTTTTT
.	TRBD1	TRBV19	TRBJ1-1	CASRQGRTEAFF	TGTGCCAGCCGACAGGGGAGGACTGAAGCTTTCTTT
few	TRBD2	TRBV29-1	TRBJ2-1	CSVEGTSGTGYNEQFF	TGCAGCGTTGAAGGTACTAGCGGGACTGGGTACAATGAGCAGTTCTTC
few	TRBD1	TRBV4-1	TRBJ2-1	CASSQETGSSYNEQFF	TGCGCCAGCAGCCAAGAGACAGGGAGCTCCTACAATGAGCAGTTCTTC
.	.	TRBV4-2	TRBJ2-1	CASSRRDGNNEQFF	TGTGCCAGCAGCCGTCGCGACGGAAACAATGAGCAGTTCTTC
.	TRBD1	TRBV12-3/TRBV12-4	TRBJ2-3	CASSPPDRTDTQYF	TGTGCCAGCAGTCCGCCGGACAGGACAGATACGCAGTATTTT
few	.	TRBV12-3/TRBV12-4	TRBJ2-2	CASSFPGVTGELFF	TGTGCCAGCAGTTTCCCAGGGGTCACCGGGGAGCTGTTTTTT
many	.	TRBV12-3/TRBV12-4	TRBJ2-1	CASSLYNEQFF	TGTGCCAGCAGCCTCTACAATGAGCAGTTCTTC